Listed below are T cell receptor beta chains from one sample, sequenced in a study of blood T cell repertoires in COVID-19. The data were produced by immunoSEQ multiplex PCR, yet TCRdb's version contains in-frame clones alone and is incomplete. Of over 100,000 clones listed, over 65% are singletons. Sequencing input: peripheral blood. These receptors were obtained from a human donor in a cohort sampled during active COVID-19. CDR3s include the opening cysteine and the closing phenylalanine or tryptophan. Fields, in order: V gene, D gene, clone size, CDR3 protein. D genes are given only for firm matches. Not every row has a clone size; where given, it reads once, few, many or a size class.

v_call: TRBV2; d_call: TRBD1; clone_size: few; cdr3_aa: CASSGQGAGQPQHF
v_call: TRBV7-9; d_call: TRBD1; clone_size: NA; cdr3_aa: CASSLTGTESYGYTF
v_call: TRBV5-4; d_call: NA; clone_size: NA; cdr3_aa: CASSSGLGSFSPLHF
v_call: TRBV6-6; d_call: TRBD1; clone_size: NA; cdr3_aa: CASSSDRGVTEAFF
v_call: TRBV15; d_call: TRBD2; clone_size: few; cdr3_aa: CATSRVAGITDTQYF
v_call: TRBV7-8; d_call: TRBD1; clone_size: NA; cdr3_aa: CASSLVNRGLNQPQHF
v_call: TRBV13; d_call: TRBD1; clone_size: NA; cdr3_aa: CASSPRGGSSYEQYF
v_call: TRBV12-3/TRBV12-4; d_call: NA; clone_size: few; cdr3_aa: CASSLGARGYTF
v_call: TRBV5-1; d_call: TRBD2; clone_size: once; cdr3_aa: CASSLDRVGGAGGELFF
v_call: TRBV5-1; d_call: TRBD1; clone_size: NA; cdr3_aa: CASSLLGQQHEAFF
v_call: TRBV9; d_call: NA; clone_size: NA; cdr3_aa: CASSVGGPDTQYF
v_call: TRBV14; d_call: NA; clone_size: NA; cdr3_aa: CASSQDSGLIYWNTEAFF
v_call: TRBV6-6; d_call: TRBD1; clone_size: NA; cdr3_aa: CASSYAGGQGTGYTF
v_call: TRBV29-1; d_call: NA; clone_size: NA; cdr3_aa: CSVEDRAGGRDTQYF
v_call: TRBV30; d_call: NA; clone_size: NA; cdr3_aa: CAWSGEARAIYEQYF
v_call: TRBV5-5; d_call: NA; clone_size: NA; cdr3_aa: CASSLRGPTNEKLFF
v_call: TRBV5-1; d_call: NA; clone_size: NA; cdr3_aa: CASSLSTGQTSPLHF
v_call: TRBV24-1; d_call: NA; clone_size: NA; cdr3_aa: CATMGLGGYNEQFF
v_call: TRBV7-2; d_call: NA; clone_size: NA; cdr3_aa: CASSSGRSNQPQHF
v_call: TRBV19; d_call: NA; clone_size: once; cdr3_aa: CASSIVLAAGYTF
v_call: TRBV5-1; d_call: NA; clone_size: NA; cdr3_aa: CASSLGTANTEAFF
v_call: TRBV19; d_call: TRBD2; clone_size: NA; cdr3_aa: CASTPGLAGGFDTGELFF
v_call: TRBV19; d_call: NA; clone_size: NA; cdr3_aa: CASSIGGNPFGNTIYF
v_call: TRBV4-1; d_call: NA; clone_size: NA; cdr3_aa: CASSRSGITDTQYF
v_call: TRBV2; d_call: TRBD1; clone_size: NA; cdr3_aa: CASTMDREFGGELFF
v_call: TRBV5-1; d_call: TRBD2; clone_size: NA; cdr3_aa: CASSPGTSGSDTQYF
v_call: TRBV5-1; d_call: NA; clone_size: NA; cdr3_aa: CASSLEQDTEAFF
v_call: TRBV9; d_call: NA; clone_size: NA; cdr3_aa: CASSYRDTGIHEQYF
v_call: TRBV7-2; d_call: NA; clone_size: NA; cdr3_aa: CASSFGGRPETQYF
v_call: TRBV2; d_call: TRBD1; clone_size: NA; cdr3_aa: CASRGNPGTGRGSPLHF
v_call: TRBV7-2; d_call: NA; clone_size: NA; cdr3_aa: CASSLRRVSAGELFF
v_call: TRBV4-2; d_call: NA; clone_size: NA; cdr3_aa: CASSLPGRIDGYTF
v_call: TRBV6-5; d_call: TRBD2; clone_size: NA; cdr3_aa: CASSYTSGGQETQYF
v_call: TRBV5-6; d_call: TRBD1; clone_size: NA; cdr3_aa: CASSLVGQGDPGNYGYTF
v_call: TRBV7-2; d_call: TRBD2; clone_size: NA; cdr3_aa: CASSRSSGGAVQYF
v_call: TRBV5-1; d_call: NA; clone_size: NA; cdr3_aa: CASSPGRELGDTEAFF
v_call: TRBV9; d_call: TRBD1; clone_size: NA; cdr3_aa: CASSVGTGGQPQHF
v_call: TRBV27; d_call: NA; clone_size: NA; cdr3_aa: CASRRGLLQETQYF
v_call: TRBV2; d_call: NA; clone_size: NA; cdr3_aa: CASSLRGMYNSPLHF
v_call: TRBV28; d_call: NA; clone_size: NA; cdr3_aa: CASSSHHRDSPLHF
v_call: TRBV6-6; d_call: NA; clone_size: NA; cdr3_aa: CASSPSYNEQFF
v_call: TRBV5-4; d_call: TRBD2; clone_size: once; cdr3_aa: CASSSLTSGRNTGELFF
v_call: TRBV6-5; d_call: NA; clone_size: few; cdr3_aa: CASRLQGTTEAFF
v_call: TRBV19; d_call: TRBD1; clone_size: NA; cdr3_aa: CASSTTGGSGDQPQHF
v_call: TRBV3-1/TRBV3-2; d_call: NA; clone_size: NA; cdr3_aa: CASSPSLRAPLHF